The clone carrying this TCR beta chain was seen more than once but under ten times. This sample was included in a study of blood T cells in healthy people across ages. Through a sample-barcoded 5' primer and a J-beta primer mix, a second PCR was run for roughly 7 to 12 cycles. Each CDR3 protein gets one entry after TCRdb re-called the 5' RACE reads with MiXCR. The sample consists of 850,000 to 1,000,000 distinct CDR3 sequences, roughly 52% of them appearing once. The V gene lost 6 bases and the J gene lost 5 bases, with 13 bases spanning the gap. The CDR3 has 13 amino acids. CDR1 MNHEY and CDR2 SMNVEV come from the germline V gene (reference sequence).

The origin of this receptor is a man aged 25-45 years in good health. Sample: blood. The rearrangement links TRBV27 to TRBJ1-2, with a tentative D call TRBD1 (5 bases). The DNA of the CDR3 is TGTGCCAGCAGACTGGGGCCGACGTATGGCTACACCTTC. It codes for CASRLGPTYGYTF.